This T cell receptor beta chain was sequenced for a study of T cell responses to AZD1222 COVID-19 vaccine. Assay: immunoSEQ multiplex PCR; the TCRdb copy retains only in-frame clones and omits some. Of roughly 200,000 clones detected, 90% to 95% appear once; the ten largest clones hold more than 1.5%. Germline lookup yields CDR1 SGHNT and CDR2 YYREEE (reference sequence). The V and J ends lost 2 bases and 8 bases respectively, with 14 bases between them. The CDR3 length is 14 residues. This clone came up once. Its matching antigen is unknown. Broader study findings: At 160-218 and 743-854, vaccine-associated CD4 TCRs were dominant, and they spanned spike. No repertoire was sampled before or during the peak T cell response, only after it.

The gene calls are TRBV5-4 and TRBJ1-3; D remains ambiguous. The origin of this receptor is an adult who received the AZD1222 COVID-19 vaccine. The sample here was peripheral blood, taken 28 days after the second AZD1222 dose. The CDR3: CASSFVGLADTIYF. CDR3 DNA: TGTGCCAGCAGCTTCGTCGGATTGGCGGACACCATATATTTT.